One sample yielded the 6 T cell receptor beta chains listed below, sequenced in a study of T cells of healthy individuals. TCRdb re-called the 5' RACE reads with MiXCR, one entry per CDR3 protein. The table lists some 100,000 distinct CDR3 sequences, 17% of them singletons, with 6.2% in the top ten. The receptors were gathered from a human donor in good health.

This clonotype was counted between two and nine times. The chain combines TRBV5-6 with TRBJ2-7; the D is unclear. V dropped 5 bases and J dropped 0 bases, with 12 bases sitting between them. This CDR3 region has 14 residues. Germline V gene sequence: CDR1 SGHDT, CDR2 YYEEEE. The CDR3 is CASRETVSSYEQYF. CDR3 sequence (DNA): TGTGCCAGCAGAGAGACGGTGAGCTCCTACGAGCAGTACTTC.

The chain is built from TRBV11-1 and TRBJ1-1; D is perhaps TRBD1 (5 bases). The germline V gene encodes CDR1 SGHAT and CDR2 FQDESV (reference sequence). Trimming cost V 5 bases and J 5 bases, with 15 bases left between them. The CDR3 has 14 residues. Here the CDR3 reads CASSRNAGYTEAFF. The CDR3 DNA sequence: TGTGCCAGCAGCCGCAATGCAGGGTATACTGAAGCTTTCTTT.

The chain is built from TRBV19 and TRBJ2-1; TRBD1 matches at 8 bases. The CDR3 covers 15 residues. V was clipped by 2 bases and J by 7 bases; unmatched bases: 7. Germline values: CDR1 LNHDA, CDR2 SQIVND (reference sequence). The CDR3 DNA follows: TGTGCCAGTAGTATAAGACAGGGGAGAGGGAATGAGCAGTTCTTC. Its translation: CASSIRQGRGNEQFF. Looking up the rest from reference TRBV19 and TRBJ2-1 gives the full variable domain: DGGITQSPKYLFRKEGQNVTLSCEQNLNHDAMYWYRQDPGQGLRLIYYSQIVNDFQKGDIAEGYSVSREKKESFPLTVTSAQKNPTAFYLCASSIRQGRGNEQFFGPGTRLTVL.

This clonotype was observed a few times. The V gene is TRBV20-1, the J gene TRBJ2-7; D not certain. Between the trimmed V and J ends, which lost 5 bases and 3 bases, there was a span of 8 bases. Germline CDR1 and CDR2: DFQATT and SNEGSKA (reference sequence). The length of the CDR3 is 11 residues. CDR3 DNA sequence: TGCAGTGCTCGGACGCACTACGAGCAGTACTTC. Protein product: CSARTHYEQYF.

Many counts were recorded for this clonotype. The V gene is TRBV2, the J gene TRBJ2-3; no definite D call. The CDR3 totals 11 residues. The germline gives CDR1 SNHLY, CDR2 FYNNEI. V lost 4 bases and J 3 bases, leaving 2 bases between the germline ends. CDR3 sequence reads: CASSATDTQYF. The CDR3 DNA follows: TGTGCCAGCAGTGCAACAGATACGCAGTATTTT.

By share of the sample, this clonotype is medium-sized. The chain links TRBV7-2 to TRBJ2-7; 8 nucleotides align to TRBD2. CDR3 length: 15 amino acids. J was trimmed by 1 base and V by 6 bases; bases with no gene match: 8. The germline V gene encodes CDR1 SGHTA and CDR2 FQGNSA. The CDR3 protein is CASSDPSGWSYEQYF. Written as DNA, the CDR3 is TGTGCCAGCAGTGATCCTAGCGGGTGGTCCTACGAGCAGTACTTC.